This TCR beta chain was profiled in a study of shared clonotypes between healthy human individuals (dated by TCRdb to the early 2020s). Notes on the research overall: The cohort comprised two women and a few men aged 18 to 49 years. For each donor, CD4 naive and CD4 memory were each run on three plates, CD8 naive on two plates, and CD8 memory on one plate. The study deeply sequenced blood TCR repertoires of about 5 healthy adults to estimate repertoire size and the extent of clonotype sharing between individuals. To increase sequencing depth and limit assay-specific biases, TCR repertoire library preparation and sequencing were carried out by different laboratories using diverse techniques. Each donor's leukapheresis produced roughly between roughly 0.85 and 9.5 billion PBMCs. Findings and caveats that apply to the study as a whole: Incomplete sequencing was indicated by rarefaction of sorted-subset datasets, despite the large sequencing depth. Compared with non-shared clonotypes, the clonotypes found in all four sorted-subset donors had higher generation probabilities. Because the study included only a small number of donors, the genetic and exposure-history diversity represented was limited. Estimated clonotype richness was generally larger for naive than for memory subsets. Sharing across a few donors was observed for about 4.8% of naive CD4, 3.5% of naive CD8, 2% to 2.5% of memory CD4, and around 0.44% of memory CD8 clonotypes. Pairwise subsampling indicated that sequencing depth was expected to affect the degree of clonotype sharing among donors. Sampling was restricted to blood, and TCR repertoires in tissues likely differ from the TCR repertoires found in blood.

CD8 naive samples were CD45RO-negative cells positively selected for CCR7, giving a CD45RA+CCR7+ population that excluded TemRA cells. Donors were healthy HIV-negative adults with no recently reported acute infections or vaccinations. All donors were Caucasian adults living in Nashville, Tennessee, USA. Blood was collected by leukapheresis, and PBMCs were isolated by Ficoll-Histopaque density gradient centrifugation and then cryopreserved in liquid nitrogen vapor phase. Analytical flow cytometry was used to check the purity and quantity of each magnetically sorted T cell population. From each sorted fraction, genomic DNA was isolated and quantified by UV absorbance on a Nanodrop 2000c. Including the terminal cysteine and phenylalanine, the CDR3 comprises 13 residues. Only the CDR3 region is kept as DNA, spanning 39 bases read in frame from base 1. The germline V gene provides CDR1 ENHRY and CDR2 SYGVKD. Cut back by 9 bases and 0 bases, the V and J ends lie 10 bases apart.

The table lists this clone with a count of one. This receptor's antigen is unknown. Qualities for individual bases were not recorded, and no much larger clone is one base off. Using the deep immunoSEQ assay, TCR CDR3 regions were amplified from genomic DNA by multiplex PCR. For each cell subset, the extracted genomic DNA was distributed evenly across all wells of several immunoSEQ 96-well plates, and each plate served as one replicate. For sorted subsets, each replicate PCR was loaded with roughly 0.2 ug genomic DNA, equivalent to some 27,000 T cell genomes. Purified libraries were quantified with a Qubit 3.0 fluorometer, sized on a Bioanalyzer 2100, and re-quantified with the KAPA Library Quantification kit. A separate single-read 150-cycle Illumina NextSeq 550 flow cell was used to sequence each immunoSEQ 96-well plate. As for the authors' bioinformatics: Because the immunoSEQ output held only junctional sequences and lacked quality scores, the filtering could not match the filtering applied to full-length reads. Sequences were annotated with PyIR, a Python wrapper for IgBLAST v1.9, and V/J genes and CDR3 were assigned using IMGT germline references. Reads were removed for weak V/J assignments (E-value above 1e-6), missing CDR3, stop codons, out-of-frame junctions, or ambiguous translated residues. V3J clonotypes were defined as sequences sharing an identical inferred V gene, J gene, and CDR3 amino acid sequence. Percentage overlap between repertoires was computed as shared unique clonotypes divided by the size of the smaller repertoire. Repertoire richness was assessed with RTK rarefaction, the Chao1 estimator, and Recon v2.1 estimates of unobserved clonotypes. For all TCRbeta clonotypes obtained by the gDNA method from a few donors, generation probabilities were computed with OLGA. TCRdb took this table from immuneACCESS and kept in-frame rearrangements with V and J called. Such tables lack part of the clones; where checked against another copy, unresolved V genes explain under half of the gap, and the rest is unexplained. V and J calls and clone size are copied from that table; D and trimming were computed from the DNA. Within this sample are some 1,900,000 clones, with approximately 95% of them counted one time only. Roughly 1% of the sample comes from the top ten.

The sequencing sample was made of naive CD8+ T cells sorted from blood. Taken with the paper, the label for cell subset or site translates to: CD45RA+CCR7+. The TCR originated in a man aged 18 to 29 in good health. This sequence uses TRBV10-3 and TRBJ2-3, with TRBD1 perhaps the D gene, on 5 matching bases. The DNA sequence is given as TGTGCCATTTCGACAGTAAGCACAGATACGCAGTATTTT. This gives the protein CAISTVSTDTQYF.